Sequencing of this TCR beta chain was carried out in a study of early stage breast cancer tumors. The study's findings and limits: Commonly generated sequences made up most enriched TCRB sequences shared between patients. In most of the 16 patients, blood comparison separated tumor from normal breast.

Using immunoSEQ multiplex PCR, the repertoire was profiled, and TCRdb retains in-frame clones only, with some absent. The data contain some 6,000 clones, about 73% of them singletons. Germline values: CDR1 MDHEN, CDR2 SYDVKM. J lost 11 bases, V lost 5 bases, and 12 bases had no gene match. The CDR3 consists of 15 residues. With respect to this clone: The antigen is unknown.

Tissue for this sample was collected about 1.8-4 cm from the breast tumor. Enough DNA from normal breast tissue often took roughly 85-330 mg. This TCR came from a person aged 70 to 85 with breast cancer. The chain links TRBV28 to TRBJ2-7; 13 bases fit TRBD2. Sequencing was performed on normal breast tissue next to the tumor. As DNA, the CDR3 is TGTGCCAGCAGTCCCACTAGCGGGAGGGCCGATAAGGAGTACTTC. Protein sequence: CASSPTSGRADKEYF. Full variable domain (outside the CDR3, taken from reference TRBV28 and TRBJ2-7): DVKVTQSSRYLVKRTGEKVFLECVQDMDHENMFWYRQDPGLGLRLIYFSYDVKMKEKGDIPEGYSVSREKKERFSLILESASTNQTSMYLCASSPTSGRADKEYFGPGTRLTVT.